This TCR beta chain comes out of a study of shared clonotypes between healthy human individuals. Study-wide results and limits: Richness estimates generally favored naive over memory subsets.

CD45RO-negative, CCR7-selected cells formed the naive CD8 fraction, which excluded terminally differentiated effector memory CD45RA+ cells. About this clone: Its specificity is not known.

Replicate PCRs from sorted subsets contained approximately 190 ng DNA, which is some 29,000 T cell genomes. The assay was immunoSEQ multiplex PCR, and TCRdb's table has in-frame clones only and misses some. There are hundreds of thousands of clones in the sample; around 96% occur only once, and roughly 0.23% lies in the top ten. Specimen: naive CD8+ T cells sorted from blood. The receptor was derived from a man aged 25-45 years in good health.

The CDR3 is CASSEALRGYNEQFF. In DNA, the CDR3 is TGTGCCAGCAGTGAAGCTTTGCGGGGATACAATGAGCAGTTCTTC. The gene calls are TRBV2 and TRBJ2-1, with TRBD2 as a possible D gene (6 bases). This CDR3 is 15 amino acids long. Deletions cut 0 bases from V and 4 bases from J, with 10 bases between. Germline assignment: CDR1 SNHLY and CDR2 FYNNEI.